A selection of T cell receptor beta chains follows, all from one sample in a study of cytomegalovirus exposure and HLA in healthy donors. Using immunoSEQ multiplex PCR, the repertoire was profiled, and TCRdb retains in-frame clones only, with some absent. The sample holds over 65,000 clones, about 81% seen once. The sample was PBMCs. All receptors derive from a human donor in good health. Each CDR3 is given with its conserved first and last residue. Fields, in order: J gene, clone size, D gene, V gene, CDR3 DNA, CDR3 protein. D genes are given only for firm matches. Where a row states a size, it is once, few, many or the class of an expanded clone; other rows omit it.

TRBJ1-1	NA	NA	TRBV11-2	TGTGCCAGCAGCTTACAGGTTACGAACACTGAAGCTTTCTTT	CASSLQVTNTEAFF
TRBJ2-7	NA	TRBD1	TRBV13	TGTGCCAGCAGCTTGGGACAGGGGTTCAACGAGCAGTACTTC	CASSLGQGFNEQYF
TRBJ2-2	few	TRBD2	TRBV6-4	TGTGCCAGCAGTGACTCCAGCGGGGGGGCCTTCGGGGAGCTGTTTTTT	CASSDSSGGAFGELFF
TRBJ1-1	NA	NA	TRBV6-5	TGTGCCAGCAGTAGGGGGAACACTGAAGCTTTCTTT	CASSRGNTEAFF
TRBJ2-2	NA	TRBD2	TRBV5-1	TGCGCCAGCACTAGCGGGGTGGTCACCGGGGAGCTGTTTTTT	CASTSGVVTGELFF
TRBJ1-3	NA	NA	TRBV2	TGTGCCAGCTCCCAGGGGAGCTCTGGAAACACCATATATTTT	CASSQGSSGNTIYF
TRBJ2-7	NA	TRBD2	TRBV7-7	TGTGCTAGCAGCACCTCCACTGGGGGGGGACTCAACGAGCAGTACTTC	CASSTSTGGGLNEQYF
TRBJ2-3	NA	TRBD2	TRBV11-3	TGTGCCAGCAGCTACGGGGGGGCCGTTAGGGCAGATACGCAGTATTTT	CASSYGGAVRADTQYF
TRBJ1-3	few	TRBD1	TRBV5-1	TGCGCCAGCAGCCGGACAGGGCTGGGAGGAAACACCATATATTTT	CASSRTGLGGNTIYF
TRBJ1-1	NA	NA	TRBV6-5	TGTGCCAGCACTCGGAGCACTGAAGCTTTCTTT	CASTRSTEAFF
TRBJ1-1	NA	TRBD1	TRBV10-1	TGCGCCAGCAGGCCTGACCAGGGGGCAGTAACTGAAGCTTTCTTT	CASRPDQGAVTEAFF
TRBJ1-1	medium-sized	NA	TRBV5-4	TGTGCCAGCAGCATCACAGGGAAGAACACTGAAGCTTTCTTT	CASSITGKNTEAFF
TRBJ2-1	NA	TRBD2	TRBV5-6	TGTGCCAGCAGCCAGGGTTGGGGGGGGGACAATGAGCAGTTCTTC	CASSQGWGGDNEQFF
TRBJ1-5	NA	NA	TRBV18	TGTGCCAGCTCACTCCAGGAAAATCAGCCCCAGCATTTT	CASSLQENQPQHF
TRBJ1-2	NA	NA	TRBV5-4	TGTGCCAGCGGCGGGGGGCGACGTGGCTACACCTTC	CASGGGRRGYTF
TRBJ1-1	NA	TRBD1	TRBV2	TGTGCCAGCAGTGAGGAGGGGGCGGACACTGAAGCTTTCTTT	CASSEEGADTEAFF
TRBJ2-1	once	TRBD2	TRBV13	TGTGCCAGCAGCTTTCTAGCGGGGGGTCATAATGAGCAGTTCTTC	CASSFLAGGHNEQFF
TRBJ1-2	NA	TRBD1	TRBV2	TGTGCCAGCAGTGAACCAGGACAGGGGGCGCGGAACTATGGCTACACCTTC	CASSEPGQGARNYGYTF
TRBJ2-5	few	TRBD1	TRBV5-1	TGCGCCAGCAGGTCCGGGACAGTCCAAGAGACCCAGTACTTC	CASRSGTVQETQYF
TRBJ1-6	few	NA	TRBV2	TGTGCCAGCGGCTTCGGGATCTATAATTCACCCCTCCACTTT	CASGFGIYNSPLHF
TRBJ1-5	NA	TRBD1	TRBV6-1	TGTGCCAGCAGTGAATTTGGACAGGGGAGACAGCCCCAGCATTTT	CASSEFGQGRQPQHF
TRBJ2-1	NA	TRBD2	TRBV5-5	TGTGCCAGCAGCTTGGGAGCGGGGGGGTACAATGAGCAGTTCTTC	CASSLGAGGYNEQFF
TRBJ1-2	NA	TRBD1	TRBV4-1	TGCGCCAGCAGCCAGGGACAGGGCGGCTACACCTTC	CASSQGQGGYTF
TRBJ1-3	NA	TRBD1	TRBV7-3	TGTGCCAGCAGCGGCGGGACAGCCGGAAACACCATATATTTT	CASSGGTAGNTIYF
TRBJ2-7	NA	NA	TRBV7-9	TGTGCCAGCAGCTCAGGGGGGCAGGGCCTTTTCCCCATCTCCTACGAGCAGTACTTC	CASSSGGQGLFPISYEQYF
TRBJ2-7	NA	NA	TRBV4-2	TGTGCCAGCAGCCAAGCGGGGGACAGCTCCTACGAGCAGTACTTC	CASSQAGDSSYEQYF
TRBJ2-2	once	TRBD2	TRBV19	TGTGCCAGTAGTACCGGGGGGAGCGCCCGGGAGCTGTTTTTT	CASSTGGSARELFF
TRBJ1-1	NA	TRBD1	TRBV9	TGTGCCAGCAGCGAACAGGGGGCCGGCACTGAAGCTTTCTTT	CASSEQGAGTEAFF
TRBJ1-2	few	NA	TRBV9	TGTGCCAGCAGCGTAGAAGGCAGGGCCTTCTATGGCTACCCCTTC	CASSVEGRAFYGYPF
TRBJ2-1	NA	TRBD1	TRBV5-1	TGCGCCAGCAGCTTTGGACAGGGGGGCCCCAGCGGGAATGAGCAGTTCTTC	CASSFGQGGPSGNEQFF
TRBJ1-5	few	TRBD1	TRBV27	TGTGCCAGCAGTGTGGCACAGGGGCCCAATCAGCCCCAGCATTTT	CASSVAQGPNQPQHF
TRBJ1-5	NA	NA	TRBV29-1	TGCAGCGCCAGCGGACAGTCTAGCAATCAGCCCCAGCATTTT	CSASGQSSNQPQHF
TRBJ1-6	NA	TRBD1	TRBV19	TGTGCCAGTAGTATTAGGACAGGGGATTCACCCCTCCACTTT	CASSIRTGDSPLHF
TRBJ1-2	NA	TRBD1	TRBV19	TGTGCCACTAAAGCAGGGGGTAGTTTCTATGGCTACACCTTC	CATKAGGSFYGYTF
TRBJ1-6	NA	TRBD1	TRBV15	TGTGCCACCAGCAGAGATCTGGGACAGGATAATTCACCCCTCCACTTT	CATSRDLGQDNSPLHF
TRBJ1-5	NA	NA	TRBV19	TGTGCCAGTACCCCGGAGCAGTTAGTTGATCAGCCCCAGCATTTT	CASTPEQLVDQPQHF
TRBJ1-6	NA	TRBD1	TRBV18	TGTGCCAGCTCACCCATGGGACAGGAAAATTCACCCCTCCACTTT	CASSPMGQENSPLHF
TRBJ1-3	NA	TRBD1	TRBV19	TGTGCCAGTAAGGCCCCAGTAGCAGGGGGCGCGAAAGGAAACACCATATATTTT	CASKAPVAGGAKGNTIYF
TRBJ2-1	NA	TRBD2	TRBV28	TGTGCCACCTGTTCTGGACTAGTATACAATGAGCAGTTCTTC	CATCSGLVYNEQFF
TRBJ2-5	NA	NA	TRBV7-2	TGTGCCAGCAGCTTAGATCCTAGCGAAGAGACCCAGTACTTC	CASSLDPSEETQYF
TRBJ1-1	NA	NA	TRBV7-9	TGTGCCAGCAGCCCCCAGGGCGTCACTGAAGCTTTCTTT	CASSPQGVTEAFF
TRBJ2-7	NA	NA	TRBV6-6	TGTGCCAGCAAGATACAGGGTTACGAGCAGTACTTC	CASKIQGYEQYF
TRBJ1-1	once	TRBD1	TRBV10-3	TGTGCCATCAGTGAGTCGAGTGTCGGACAGGGGGCTAACACTGAAGCTTTCTTT	CAISESSVGQGANTEAFF
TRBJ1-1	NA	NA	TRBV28	TGTGCCAGCAGTTCGCGCCCGCGAGCTTTCTTT	CASSSRPRAFF
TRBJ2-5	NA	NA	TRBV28	TGTGCCAGCAGTCCTCCTAAGGAGACCCAGTACTTC	CASSPPKETQYF
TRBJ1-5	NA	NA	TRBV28	TGTGCCAGCAGGCCACCGGTTGGCAGGGCTATTGGTCAGCCCCAGCATTTT	CASRPPVGRAIGQPQHF
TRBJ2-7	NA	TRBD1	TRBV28	TGTGCCAGCAGTCCGGGACAGGGTTACGAGCAGTACTTC	CASSPGQGYEQYF
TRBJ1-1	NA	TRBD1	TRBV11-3	TGTGCCAGCAGCTTAGATCTCGGCACAGGGGTCAGGAACACTGAAGCTTTCTTT	CASSLDLGTGVRNTEAFF
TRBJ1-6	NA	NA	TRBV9	TGTGCCAGCAGCGTTGGAGGGTTTGATTCACCCCTCCACTTT	CASSVGGFDSPLHF
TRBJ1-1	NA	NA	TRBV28	TGTGCCAGCAGTTTTGGGAGGATGAACACTGAAGCTTTCTTT	CASSFGRMNTEAFF